These T cell receptor beta chains were read from a single sample in a study of neurological immune-mediated disorders. MiXCR, applied by TCRdb to the 5' RACE reads, yields one record per CDR3 protein. The repertoire has roughly 50,000 distinct CDR3 sequences, over 9.5% of them found once; the top ten carry approximately 10%. Sequenced sample: PBMCs. All receptors come from a male donor with HTLV-1-associated myelopathy (HAM/TSP). The conserved cysteine and the conserved F or W are not part of the CDR3 here. A D gene is named only where the DNA matches it firmly.

J gene	V gene	D gene	CDR3 protein
TRBJ2-5	TRBV7-7	NA	ASSNDGHETQY
TRBJ2-1	TRBV11-2	NA	ASSQGRGSYNEQF
TRBJ2-1	TRBV20-1	NA	SARPERRTSYNEQF
TRBJ2-2	TRBV5-1	TRBD2	ASSLLAGGTNTGELF
TRBJ1-2	TRBV3-1	NA	ASSQDEDYGYT
TRBJ2-2	TRBV5-5	NA	ASSPYLNTGELF
TRBJ2-2	TRBV28	NA	ASSSMTGRGANTGELF
TRBJ2-7	TRBV20-1	TRBD1	SARDPRGQDNIYEQY
TRBJ1-6	TRBV6-2/TRBV6-3	NA	ASIRGSLNSPLH
TRBJ2-1	TRBV20-1	NA	SARGGPTYNEQF
TRBJ1-2	TRBV16	NA	ASSPEQGFFGYT
TRBJ1-1	TRBV5-1	NA	ASSLTGRDTEAF
TRBJ1-5	TRBV12-3/TRBV12-4	TRBD1	ASSLGQGALGNQPQH
TRBJ1-6	TRBV29-1	NA	SPVVGLFLYGPLH
TRBJ2-5	TRBV6-4	NA	ASSAGGGQETQY
TRBJ2-1	TRBV9	TRBD2	ASRPSGGVYNEQF
TRBJ2-1	TRBV6-2/TRBV6-3	TRBD1	ASSYSDRGLSGEQF
TRBJ1-6	TRBV10-2	TRBD1	ASSVRGTGVFSPLH
TRBJ2-7	TRBV6-1	TRBD1	ASSPTGLVEQY
TRBJ2-3	TRBV29-1	NA	SVVAGTDTQY
TRBJ2-7	TRBV7-9	NA	ASSLAMGEQY
TRBJ2-1	TRBV5-1	TRBD2	ASSLVLAGTYNEQF
TRBJ2-7	TRBV15	NA	ATSRDFGAENSYEQY
TRBJ1-1	TRBV5-1	TRBD1	ASSGGQGGTEAF
TRBJ1-5	TRBV30	NA	AWSVGDINQPQH
TRBJ1-1	TRBV10-3	NA	AITRQAERGTEAF
TRBJ2-7	TRBV6-5	NA	ASSYFAGIQY
TRBJ1-3	TRBV7-6	TRBD1	ASSLVGQGAVSGNTIY
TRBJ1-2	TRBV5-4	NA	ASSLTQNYGYT
TRBJ2-7	TRBV11-2	TRBD1	ASSLRGTGTYEQY
TRBJ1-2	TRBV4-3	NA	ASSRDRNYGYT
NA	TRBV7-2	NA	ASSSRQVPDEQF
TRBJ1-6	TRBV29-1	TRBD1	SVDLRDSNSYNSPLH
TRBJ2-1	TRBV20-1	TRBD2	SARLAGGYEQF
TRBJ1-3	TRBV7-6	TRBD1	ASSQGDVTIY
TRBJ1-2	TRBV6-2/TRBV6-3	TRBD1	ASSLTGQTYGYT
TRBJ2-3	TRBV6-2/TRBV6-3	NA	ASSYRFEAWRTLNHQTFTDTQY
TRBJ1-2	TRBV5-1	NA	ASSFLQGDGYT
TRBJ2-7	TRBV5-1	NA	ASSLGYRGSYEQY
TRBJ1-3	TRBV20-1	NA	SAREGSGNTIY
TRBJ1-5	TRBV29-1	NA	SFSGGDQPQH
TRBJ2-3	TRBV5-5	NA	ASRRDSSTDTQY